This TCR beta chain was identified in a study of human versus mouse CDR3 diversity and MHC coevolution. Sequenced by immunoSEQ multiplex PCR; TCRdb stores in-frame clones only, minus some. The table records about 81,000 clones, 93% of them present only once. The TCR originated in a person aged 30 to 69 in good health. The sample consisted of naive CD4+ T cells from blood. Sample subset: CD45RO-negative CD62L-positive naive CD4 T cells.

The CDR3 coding sequence is TGTGCCAGCAGCGTCCAGGCGAACACTGAAGCTTTCTTT. Translation gives CASSVQANTEAFF. The chain uses TRBV9 and TRBJ1-1; D is uncertain. Germline CDR1 SGDLS, CDR2 YYNGEE. Between the trimmed V and J ends, which lost 2 bases and 1 base, there was a span of 6 bases. The CDR3 has 13 residues.